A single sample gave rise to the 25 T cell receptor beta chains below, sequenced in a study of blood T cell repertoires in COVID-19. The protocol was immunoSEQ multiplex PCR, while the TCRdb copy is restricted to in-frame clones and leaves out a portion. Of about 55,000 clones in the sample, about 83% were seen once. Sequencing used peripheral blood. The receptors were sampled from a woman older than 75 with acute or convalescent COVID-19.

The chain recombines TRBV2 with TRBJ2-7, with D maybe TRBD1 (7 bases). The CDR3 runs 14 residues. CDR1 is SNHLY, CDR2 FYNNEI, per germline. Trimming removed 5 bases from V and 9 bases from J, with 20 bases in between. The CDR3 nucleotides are TGTGCCAGCAGTCTGGGGCAGGGGGGAGTCGGGCAGTACTTC. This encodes CASSLGQGGVGQYF.

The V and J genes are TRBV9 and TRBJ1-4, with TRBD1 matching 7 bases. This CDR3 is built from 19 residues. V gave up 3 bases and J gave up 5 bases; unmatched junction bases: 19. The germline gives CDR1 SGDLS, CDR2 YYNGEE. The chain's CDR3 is CASSASETGIGSWNEKLFF. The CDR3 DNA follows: TGTGCCAGCAGCGCATCCGAGACAGGGATAGGATCGTGGAATGAAAAACTGTTTTTT.

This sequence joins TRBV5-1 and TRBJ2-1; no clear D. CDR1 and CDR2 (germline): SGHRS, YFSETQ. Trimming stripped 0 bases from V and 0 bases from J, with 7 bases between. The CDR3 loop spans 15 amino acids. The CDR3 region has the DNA TGCGCCAGCAGCTTGGCTACGAGCTCCTACAATGAGCAGTTCTTC. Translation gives CASSLATSSYNEQFF.

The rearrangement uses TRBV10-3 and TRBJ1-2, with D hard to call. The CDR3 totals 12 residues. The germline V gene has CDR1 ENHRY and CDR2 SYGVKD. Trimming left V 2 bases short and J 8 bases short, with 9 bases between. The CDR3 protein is CAISEGQAGYTF. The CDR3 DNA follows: TGTGCCATCAGTGAGGGCCAGGCGGGCTACACCTTC.

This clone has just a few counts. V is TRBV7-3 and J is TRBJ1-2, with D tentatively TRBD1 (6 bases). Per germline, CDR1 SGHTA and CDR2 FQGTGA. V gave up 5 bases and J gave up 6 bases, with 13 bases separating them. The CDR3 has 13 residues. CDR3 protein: CASSDGTRNGYTF. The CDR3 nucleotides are TGTGCCAGCAGCGACGGGACACGGAATGGCTACACCTTC.

The CDR3 loop is CASSLQEGNEQFF. CDR3 DNA sequence: TGTGCCAGCAGCTTACAGGAGGGCAATGAGCAGTTCTTC. This chain uses TRBV11-3 with TRBJ2-1; tentatively, D is TRBD2 (6 bases). The V end lost 2 bases, the J end lost 6 bases, and 8 bases lay between the germline ends. The germline V gene encodes CDR1 SGHNT and CDR2 YENEEA. The CDR3 is 13 residues long.

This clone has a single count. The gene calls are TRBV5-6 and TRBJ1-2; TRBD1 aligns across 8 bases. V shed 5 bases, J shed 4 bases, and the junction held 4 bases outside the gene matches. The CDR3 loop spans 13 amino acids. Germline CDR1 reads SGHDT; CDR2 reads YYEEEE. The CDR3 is CASRRTGIYGYTF. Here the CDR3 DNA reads TGTGCCAGCAGACGGACAGGGATCTATGGCTACACCTTC.

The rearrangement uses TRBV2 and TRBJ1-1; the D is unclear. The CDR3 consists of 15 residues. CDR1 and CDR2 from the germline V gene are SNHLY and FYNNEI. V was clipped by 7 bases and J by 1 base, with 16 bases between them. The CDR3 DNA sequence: TGTGCCAGCACCGAGCCGGGAAAGGGGAACACTGAAGCTTTCTTT. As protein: CASTEPGKGNTEAFF.

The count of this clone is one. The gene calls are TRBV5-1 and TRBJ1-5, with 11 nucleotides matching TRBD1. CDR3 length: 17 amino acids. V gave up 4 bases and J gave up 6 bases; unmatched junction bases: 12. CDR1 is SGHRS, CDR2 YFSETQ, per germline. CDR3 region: CASSPWDRGIHVQPQHF. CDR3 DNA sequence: TGCGCCAGCAGCCCCTGGGACAGGGGGATACACGTTCAGCCCCAGCATTTT.

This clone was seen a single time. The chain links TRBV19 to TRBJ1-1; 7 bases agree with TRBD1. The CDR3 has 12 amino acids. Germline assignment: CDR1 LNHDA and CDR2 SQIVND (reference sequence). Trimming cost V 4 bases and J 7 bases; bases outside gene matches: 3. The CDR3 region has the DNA TGTGCCAGTAGTACGCGACAGGGTGAAGCTTTCTTT. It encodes CASSTRQGEAFF.

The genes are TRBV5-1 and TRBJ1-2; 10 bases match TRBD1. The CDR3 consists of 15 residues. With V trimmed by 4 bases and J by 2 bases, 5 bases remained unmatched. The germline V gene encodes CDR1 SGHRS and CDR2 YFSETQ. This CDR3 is CASSAGTGANYGYTF. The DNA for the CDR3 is TGCGCCAGCAGCGCCGGGACAGGGGCAAACTATGGCTACACCTTC.

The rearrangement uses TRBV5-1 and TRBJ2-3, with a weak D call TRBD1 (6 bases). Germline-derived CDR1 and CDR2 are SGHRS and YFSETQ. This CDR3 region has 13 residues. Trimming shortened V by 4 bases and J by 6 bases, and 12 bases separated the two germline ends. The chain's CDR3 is CASSLQGLDTQYF. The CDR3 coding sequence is TGCGCCAGCAGCCTACAGGGTTTGGATACGCAGTATTTT.

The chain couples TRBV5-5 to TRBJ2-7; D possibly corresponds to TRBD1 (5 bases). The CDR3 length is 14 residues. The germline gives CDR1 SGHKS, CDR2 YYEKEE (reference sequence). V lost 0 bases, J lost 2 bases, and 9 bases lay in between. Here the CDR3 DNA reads TGTGCCAGCAGCTTGGCAGGGCCACCCTACGAGCAGTACGTC. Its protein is CASSLAGPPYEQYV.

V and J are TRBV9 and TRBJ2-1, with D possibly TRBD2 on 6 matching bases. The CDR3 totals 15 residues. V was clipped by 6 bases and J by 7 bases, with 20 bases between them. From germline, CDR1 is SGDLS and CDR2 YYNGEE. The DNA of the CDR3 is TGTGCCAGCACCCGAGGCCTGACGGAGGGTAATGAGCAGTTCTTC. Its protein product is CASTRGLTEGNEQFF.

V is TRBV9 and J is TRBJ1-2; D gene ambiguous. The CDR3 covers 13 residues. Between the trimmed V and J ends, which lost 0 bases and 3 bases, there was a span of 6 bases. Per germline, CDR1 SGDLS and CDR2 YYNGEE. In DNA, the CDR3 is TGTGCCAGCAGCGTAGACAGCTACTATGGCTACACCTTC. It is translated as CASSVDSYYGYTF.

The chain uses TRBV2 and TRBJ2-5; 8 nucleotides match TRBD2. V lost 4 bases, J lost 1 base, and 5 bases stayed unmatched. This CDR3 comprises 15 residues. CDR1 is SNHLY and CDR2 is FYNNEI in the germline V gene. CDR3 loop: CASSGAGGLQETQYF. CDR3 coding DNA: TGTGCCAGCAGTGGGGCGGGGGGACTCCAAGAGACCCAGTACTTC.

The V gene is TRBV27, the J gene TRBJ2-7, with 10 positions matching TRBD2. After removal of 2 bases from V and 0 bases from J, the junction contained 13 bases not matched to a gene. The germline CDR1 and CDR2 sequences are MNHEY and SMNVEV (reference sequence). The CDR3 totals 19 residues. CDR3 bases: TGTGCCAGCAGTTTAGTAGGGGGGCAGCGGGAGGGAAGCTCCTACGAGCAGTACGTC. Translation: CASSLVGGQREGSSYEQYV.

The CDR3 spells CASIRTLTTDTQYF. The CDR3 nucleotides are TGTGCCAGCATTCGGACTCTAACCACAGATACGCAGTATTTT. This sequence joins TRBV2 and TRBJ2-3; TRBD2 might be the D (5 bases). The germline V gene has CDR1 SNHLY and CDR2 FYNNEI. CDR3 length: 14 amino acids. The V gene lost 7 bases and the J gene lost 2 bases, with 13 bases spanning the gap.

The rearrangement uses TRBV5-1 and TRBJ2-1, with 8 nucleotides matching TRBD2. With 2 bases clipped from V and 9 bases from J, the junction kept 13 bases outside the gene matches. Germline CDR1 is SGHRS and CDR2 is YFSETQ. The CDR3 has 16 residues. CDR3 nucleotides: TGCGCCAGCAGCTTCCCACTTTCAGCGGGGGAGGGTGAGCAGTTCTTC. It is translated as CASSFPLSAGEGEQFF.

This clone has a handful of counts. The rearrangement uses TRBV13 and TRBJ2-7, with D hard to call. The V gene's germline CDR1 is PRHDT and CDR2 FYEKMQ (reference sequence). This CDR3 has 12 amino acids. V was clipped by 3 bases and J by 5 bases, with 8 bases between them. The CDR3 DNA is TGTGCCAGCAGCTTGGCCCGCAACGAGCAGTACGTC. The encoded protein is CASSLARNEQYV.

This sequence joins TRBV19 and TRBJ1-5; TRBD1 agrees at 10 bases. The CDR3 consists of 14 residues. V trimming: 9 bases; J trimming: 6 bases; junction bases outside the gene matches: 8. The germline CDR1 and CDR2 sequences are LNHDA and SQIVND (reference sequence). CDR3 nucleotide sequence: TGTGCCAGCGCCTCCGGGACAGGGGTTCAGCCCCAGCATTTT. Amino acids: CASASGTGVQPQHF.

Here the CDR3 reads CASSQTGTANEKLFF. The CDR3 DNA is TGCGCCAGCAGCCAGACCGGGACAGCTAATGAAAAACTGTTTTTT. V is TRBV5-1 and J is TRBJ1-4; 7 nucleotides match TRBD1. V gave up 4 bases and J gave up 3 bases; unmatched junction bases: 6. Germline values: CDR1 SGHRS, CDR2 YFSETQ. The CDR3 is 15 amino acids.

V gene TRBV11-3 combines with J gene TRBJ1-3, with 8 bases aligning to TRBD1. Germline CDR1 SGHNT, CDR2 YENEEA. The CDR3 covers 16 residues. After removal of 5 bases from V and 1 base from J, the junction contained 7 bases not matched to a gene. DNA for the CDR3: TGTGCCAGCAGCCCCCGGACAGGGAGTTCTGGAAACACCATATATTTT. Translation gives CASSPRTGSSGNTIYF.

CDR3: CSVEHRGRNGYTF. The CDR3 region has the DNA TGCAGCGTTGAGCACAGGGGGAGGAATGGCTACACCTTC. This chain joins TRBV29-1 and TRBJ1-2, with 8 positions matching TRBD1. J lost 6 bases, V lost 3 bases, and 6 bases had no gene match. The CDR3 consists of 13 residues. Looked up from germline, CDR1 is SQVTM and CDR2 is ANQGSEA.

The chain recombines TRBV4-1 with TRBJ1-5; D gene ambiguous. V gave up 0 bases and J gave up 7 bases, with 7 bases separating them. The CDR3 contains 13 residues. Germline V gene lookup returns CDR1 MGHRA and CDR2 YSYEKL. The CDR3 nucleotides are TGCGCCAGCAGCCAAGATGAGGCCCAGCCCCAGCATTTT. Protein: CASSQDEAQPQHF.